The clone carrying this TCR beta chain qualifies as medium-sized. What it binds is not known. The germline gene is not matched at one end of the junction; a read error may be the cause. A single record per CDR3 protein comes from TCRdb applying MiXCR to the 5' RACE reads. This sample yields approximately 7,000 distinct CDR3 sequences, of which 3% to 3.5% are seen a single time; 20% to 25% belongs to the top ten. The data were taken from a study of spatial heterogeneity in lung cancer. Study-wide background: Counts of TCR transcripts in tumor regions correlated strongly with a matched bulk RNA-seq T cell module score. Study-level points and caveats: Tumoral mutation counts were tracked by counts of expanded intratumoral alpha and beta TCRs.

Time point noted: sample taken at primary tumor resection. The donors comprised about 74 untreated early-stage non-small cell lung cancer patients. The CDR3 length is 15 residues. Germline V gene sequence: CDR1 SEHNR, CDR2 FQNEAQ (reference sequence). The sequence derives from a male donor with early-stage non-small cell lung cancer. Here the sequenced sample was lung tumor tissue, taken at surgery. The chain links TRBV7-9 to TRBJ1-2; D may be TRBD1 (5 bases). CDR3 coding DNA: TGTGCCAGCAGCTTACCCCAGGGCAGGGCCTATGGCGACACCTTC. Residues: CASSLPQGRAYGDTF.